This T cell receptor (beta chain) was observed in a study of T cell responses to AZD1222 COVID-19 vaccine. The table came from immunoSEQ multiplex PCR; TCRdb's copy has only in-frame clones and leaves some out. The repertoire consists of about 140,000 clones, with roughly 89% occurring once and the leading ten covering under 2%. The CDR3 covers 16 residues. Germline loops: CDR1 SGHTA, CDR2 FQGNSA. Trimming stripped 4 bases from V and 4 bases from J, with 19 bases between. The sample consisted of peripheral blood, taken on day 0 of AZD1222 vaccination. This TCR was sampled from an adult in good health. The chain uses TRBV7-2 and TRBJ1-1; no clear D gene. CDR3 in amino acids: CASSSLRPRESTEAFF. CDR3 nucleotide sequence: TGTGCCAGCAGCTCCCTTAGACCGAGGGAAAGCACTGAAGCTTTCTTT.